The 18 T cell receptor beta chains reported below all come from one sample, sequenced in a study of Graves' ophthalmopathy and Graves' hyperthyroidism. RNA transcripts served as template for amplifying TCR beta CDR3 sequences. HTBI primers were employed in first-round RT-PCR, then a second-round multiplex PCR followed. TCRdb itself ran the multiplex PCR reads through MiXCR, one entry per CDR3 protein. The sample carries hundreds of thousands of distinct CDR3 sequences, under 50% recorded once. Sequencing used peripheral blood. These receptor sequences come from an adult man with Graves' ophthalmopathy.

The table lists this clonotype with a few counts. CDR3 region: CASSTRRYTGELFF. The DNA for the CDR3 is TGTGCCAGTAGTACAAGACGGTACACCGGGGAGCTGTTTTTT. V gene TRBV19 combines with J gene TRBJ2-2, with D unresolved. CDR3 size: 14 residues. V lost 4 bases, J lost 3 bases, and 9 bases lay in between. Germline V gives CDR1 LNHDA, CDR2 SQIVND (reference sequence).

Turning to this clonotype: An end of the junction differs from the germline gene, which may be a read error. The J gene is TRBJ1-6, the V gene TRBV19; a weak D match, TRBD1 (6 bases). The germline V gene has CDR1 LNHDA and CDR2 SQIVND (reference sequence). The CDR3 length is 13 residues. For the CDR3, the DNA is TGTGCCAAGGCACGGGGGCTCGGATCACCTCTCCACTTT. Amino acids: CAKARGLGSPLHF.

On this clonotype itself: A much more abundant neighbour one base away suggests this may be a read error. As the CDR3 is not closed by the conserved phenylalanine or tryptophan, this likely results from a read error. This chain joins TRBV6-1 and TRBJ1-1, with D uncertain. The V end lost 5 bases, the J end lost 7 bases, and 5 bases lay between the germline ends. CDR3 length equals 10 residues. Germline-derived CDR1 and CDR2 are MNHNS and SASEGT. CDR3 DNA: TGTGCCAGCAGTAGGGTTGAAGCTTTCCTT. It codes for CASSRVEAFL.

This clonotype has a count of ten or more. The chain joins TRBV29-1 to TRBJ1-2, with D possibly being TRBD1 (6 bases). Germline CDR1 SQVTM, CDR2 ANQGSEA. This CDR3 is 13 amino acids long. V was pared by 3 bases and J by 4 bases, with 12 bases between. CDR3 amino acids: CSVDEGETYGYTF. As DNA, the CDR3 is TGCAGCGTTGACGAGGGGGAGACCTATGGCTACACCTTC.

This clonotype was found many times. J is TRBJ1-4 and V is TRBV7-9, with 9 bases fitting TRBD1. Germline V gene sequence: CDR1 SEHNR, CDR2 FQNEAQ (reference sequence). Trimming removed 4 bases from V and 4 bases from J; junction bases left unmatched: 4. The CDR3 extends over 15 amino acids. The CDR3 protein is CASSSGQGINEKLFF. As DNA, the CDR3 is TGTGCCAGCAGCTCGGGACAGGGCATTAATGAAAAACTGTTTTTT. Full variable domain (rest looked up from reference TRBV7-9 and TRBJ1-4): DTGVSQNPRHKITKRGQNVTFRCDPISEHNRLYWYRQTLGQGPEFLTYFQNEAQLEKSRLLSDRFSAERPKGSFSTLEIQRTEQGDSAMYLCASSSGQGINEKLFFGSGTQLSVL.

About this clonotype itself: Just one base apart from a much larger clone, this may be a read error. The chain employs TRBV6-5 and TRBJ1-2; TRBD1 agrees at 10 bases. The germline V gene has CDR1 MNHEY and CDR2 SVGAGI. The CDR3 totals 14 residues. CDR3 in amino acids: CASSPGDRGYGHTF. The DNA of the CDR3 is TGTGCCAGCAGTCCCGGGGACAGGGGCTATGGCCACACCTTC.

This clonotype appeared many times. The rearrangement joins TRBV19 to TRBJ1-2, with a weak D call TRBD1 (5 bases). Germline CDR1 LNHDA, CDR2 SQIVND (reference sequence). Trimming pared 5 bases from V and 0 bases from J, leaving 10 bases between. The CDR3 totals 14 residues. CDR3 sequence (DNA): TGTGCCAGTAGTGTGACAGTTCCTAACTATGGCTACACCTTC. Its protein is CASSVTVPNYGYTF.

This clonotype has at least ten counts. The chain couples TRBV12-3 or TRBV12-4 to TRBJ1-1; no definite D call. This CDR3 spans 11 amino acids. The V end lost 6 bases, the J end lost 7 bases, and 9 bases lay between the germline ends. CDR3 sequence (DNA): TGTGCCAGCAGGGTCACATTTGAAGCTTTCTTT. It specifies CASRVTFEAFF.

The chain carries TRBV25-1 and TRBJ1-2; 10 nucleotides line up with TRBD1. Per germline, CDR1 MGHDK and CDR2 SYGVNS. The J segment lost 5 bases and the V segment lost 2 bases, leaving 8 bases of the junction unmatched. The CDR3 runs to 16 residues. The CDR3 DNA sequence: TGTGCCAGCAGTGAACCGGGACAGGGGAGGGAGTATGGCTACACCTTC. It codes for CASSEPGQGREYGYTF.

V usage is TRBV7-9 and J usage is TRBJ2-2; D gene unclear. Germline values: CDR1 SEHNR, CDR2 FQNEAQ (reference sequence). CDR3 size: 15 residues. Between the trimmed V and J ends, which lost 1 base and 6 bases, there was a span of 12 bases. The CDR3 sequence: CASSLGGREPGELFF. As DNA, the CDR3 is TGTGCCAGCAGCTTAGGAGGACGTGAACCCGGGGAGCTGTTTTTT. The variable domain in full, with the rest retrieved from reference TRBV7-9 and TRBJ2-2, is DTGVSQNPRHKITKRGQNVTFRCDPISEHNRLYWYRQTLGQGPEFLTYFQNEAQLEKSRLLSDRFSAERPKGSFSTLEIQRTEQGDSAMYLCASSLGGREPGELFFGEGSRLTVL.

The CDR3 nucleotides read TGTGCCAGCAGCGAGACTAGTCTTCCCTACAATGAGCAGTTCTTC. It yields the protein CASSETSLPYNEQFF. This chain links TRBV9 with TRBJ2-1, with D tentatively TRBD2 (6 bases). Trimming took 3 bases from V and 2 from J, leaving 12 bases between them. CDR3 length: 15 amino acids. The germline CDR1 and CDR2 sequences are SGDLS and YYNGEE.

This clonotype was observed a few times. V and J are TRBV12-3 or TRBV12-4 and TRBJ2-2; TRBD2 matches 11 bases. The CDR3 covers 16 residues. The ends lost 3 bases at V and 5 bases at J; junction bases unmatched: 5. The DNA of the CDR3 is TGTGCCAGCAGTTTGGAGGGACTAGCGGATACCGGGGAGCTGTTTTTT. The encoded protein is CASSLEGLADTGELFF.

The gene calls are TRBV7-9 and TRBJ2-5, with TRBD1 identical over 8 bases. CDR1 is SEHNR, CDR2 FQNEAQ, per germline (reference sequence). Trimming removed 6 bases from V and 9 bases from J; junction bases left unmatched: 9. CDR3 length equals 13 residues. Written as DNA, the CDR3 is TGTGCCAGCAGGGACAGGGATCGCCAGCCCCAGTACTTC. Protein: CASRDRDRQPQYF. Looking up the rest from reference TRBV7-9 and TRBJ2-5 gives the full variable domain: DTGVSQNPRHKITKRGQNVTFRCDPISEHNRLYWYRQTLGQGPEFLTYFQNEAQLEKSRLLSDRFSAERPKGSFSTLEIQRTEQGDSAMYLCASRDRDRQPQYFGPGTRLLVL.

V and J are TRBV29-1 and TRBJ1-2; possible D gene TRBD1, 5 bases. The CDR3 has 9 residues. Germline V lookup: CDR1 SQVTM, CDR2 ANQGSEA. CDR3 loop: CTEGYGYTF. The CDR3 DNA follows: TGCACCGAGGGGTATGGCTACACCTTC.

The gene calls are TRBV12-3 or TRBV12-4 and TRBJ2-2; tentatively, D is TRBD1 (6 bases). The V end was cut by 8 bases, the J end by 3 bases, with 16 bases between. This CDR3 contains 15 residues. The CDR3 is CASRLGQQYTGELFF. The CDR3 nucleotides are TGTGCCAGCCGACTCGGACAGCAGTACACCGGGGAGCTGTTTTTT.

This clonotype has a count of ten or more. This rearrangement joins TRBV7-9 to TRBJ2-2; TRBD2 agrees at 9 bases. Germline-derived CDR1 and CDR2 are SEHNR and FQNEAQ (reference sequence). This CDR3 has 16 amino acids. Unmatched junction bases numbered 7, after V lost 5 bases and J lost 3 bases. CDR3 amino acids: CASSPMVAGDTGELFF. Written as DNA, the CDR3 is TGTGCCAGCAGCCCCATGGTAGCGGGAGACACCGGGGAGCTGTTTTTT.

As regards this clonotype: This may arise from a read error, as a much more abundant clone is one base away. V and J are TRBV6-1 and TRBJ2-7; D is possibly TRBD2 (5 bases). This CDR3 has 13 residues. Germline V lookup: CDR1 MNHNS, CDR2 SASEGT. Trimming stripped 1 base from V and 5 bases from J, with 9 bases between. This CDR3 is CASSEGEINEQYF. CDR3 sequence (DNA): TGTGCCAGCAGTGAAGGGGAGATCAACGAGCAGTACTTC.

This clonotype was observed a few times. One junction end does not reproduce the germline sequence, and a read error may be involved. The chain joins TRBV10-3 to TRBJ1-1; the D gene is possibly TRBD1 (6 bases). This CDR3 has 18 amino acids. Germline V lookup: CDR1 ENHRY, CDR2 SYGVKD. The DNA of the CDR3 is TGTGCCAGCAGTGAAGTGGGGCAGGGGTTGGTGGTGTGGACTGAAGCTTTCTTT. Its translation: CASSEVGQGLVVWTEAFF.